This T cell receptor (beta chain) was captured by sequencing in a study of blood T cell repertoires in COVID-19. Only in-frame clones appear in the TCRdb table, and some are missing; sequencing was by immunoSEQ multiplex PCR. The data hold approximately 170,000 clones, with roughly 90% observed a single time. The CDR3 is made up of 15 amino acids. Trimming cost V 6 bases and J 6 bases, with 20 bases left between them. Germline V gives CDR1 MNHEY, CDR2 SVGAGI. This receptor was taken from a man aged 60 to 75 with acute or convalescent COVID-19. The chain is built from TRBV6-5 and TRBJ1-1; D is possibly TRBD1 (6 bases). Sequencing was performed on peripheral blood. The DNA of the CDR3 is TGTGCCAGCAGAGGGGAGGGGGTTGTATCCCCTGAAGCTTTCTTT. It codes for CASRGEGVVSPEAFF.